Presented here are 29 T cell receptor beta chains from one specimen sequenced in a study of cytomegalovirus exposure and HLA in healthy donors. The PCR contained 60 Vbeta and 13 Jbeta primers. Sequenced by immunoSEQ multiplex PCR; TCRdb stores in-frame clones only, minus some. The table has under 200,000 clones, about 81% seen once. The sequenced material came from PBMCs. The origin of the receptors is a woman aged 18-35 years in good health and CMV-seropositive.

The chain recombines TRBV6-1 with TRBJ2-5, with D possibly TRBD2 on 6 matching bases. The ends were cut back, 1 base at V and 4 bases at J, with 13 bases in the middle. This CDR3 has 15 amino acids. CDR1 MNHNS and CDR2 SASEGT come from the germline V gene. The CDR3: CASSEGGARVETQYF. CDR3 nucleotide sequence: TGTGCCAGCAGTGAAGGCGGGGCCAGGGTAGAGACCCAGTACTTC.

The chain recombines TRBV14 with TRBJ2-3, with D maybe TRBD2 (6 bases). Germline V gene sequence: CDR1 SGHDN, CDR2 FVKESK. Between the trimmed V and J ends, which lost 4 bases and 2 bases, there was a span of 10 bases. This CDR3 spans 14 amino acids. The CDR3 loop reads CASSPGLYTDTQYF. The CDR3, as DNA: TGTGCCAGCAGCCCGGGACTCTACACAGATACGCAGTATTTT. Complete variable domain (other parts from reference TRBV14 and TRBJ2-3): EAGVTQFPSHSVIEKGQTVTLRCDPISGHDNLYWYRRVMGKEIKFLLHFVKESKQDESGMPNNRFLAERTGGTYSTLKVQPAELEDSGVYFCASSPGLYTDTQYFGPGTRLTVL.

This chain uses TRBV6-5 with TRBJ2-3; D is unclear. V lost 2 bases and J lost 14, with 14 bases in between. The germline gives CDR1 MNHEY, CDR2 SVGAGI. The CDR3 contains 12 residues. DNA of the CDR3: TGTGCCAGCAGTTACGGTCGAGAAGAGATGTATTTT. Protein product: CASSYGREEMYF.

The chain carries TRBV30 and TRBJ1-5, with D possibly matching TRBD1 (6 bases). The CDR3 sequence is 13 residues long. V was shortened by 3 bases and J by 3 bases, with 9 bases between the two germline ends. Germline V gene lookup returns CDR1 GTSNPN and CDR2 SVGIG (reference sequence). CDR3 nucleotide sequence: TGTGCCTGGAGCGGACAGTACAATCAGCCCCAGCATTTT. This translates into CAWSGQYNQPQHF.

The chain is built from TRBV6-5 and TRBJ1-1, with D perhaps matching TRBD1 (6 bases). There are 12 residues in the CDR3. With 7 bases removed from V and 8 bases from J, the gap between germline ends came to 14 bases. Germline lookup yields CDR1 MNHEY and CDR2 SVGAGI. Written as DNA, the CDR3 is TGTGCCAGCATCGTCCCCCAGGGGGAAGCTTTCTTT. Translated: CASIVPQGEAFF.

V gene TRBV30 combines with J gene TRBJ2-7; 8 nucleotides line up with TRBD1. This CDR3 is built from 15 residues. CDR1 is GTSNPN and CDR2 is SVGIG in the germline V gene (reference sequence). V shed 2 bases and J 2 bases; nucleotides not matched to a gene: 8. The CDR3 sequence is CAWSLGDRLTYEQYF. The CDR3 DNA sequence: TGTGCCTGGAGTCTGGGGGACAGGCTAACCTACGAGCAGTACTTC.

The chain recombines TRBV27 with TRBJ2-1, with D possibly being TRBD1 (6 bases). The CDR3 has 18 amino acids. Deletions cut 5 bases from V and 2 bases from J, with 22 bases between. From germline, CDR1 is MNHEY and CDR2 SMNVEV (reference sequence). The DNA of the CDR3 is TGTGCCAGCAGTCCAATACAAGTGGGGGCCGTTCCCTACAATGAGCAGTTCTTC. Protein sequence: CASSPIQVGAVPYNEQFF.

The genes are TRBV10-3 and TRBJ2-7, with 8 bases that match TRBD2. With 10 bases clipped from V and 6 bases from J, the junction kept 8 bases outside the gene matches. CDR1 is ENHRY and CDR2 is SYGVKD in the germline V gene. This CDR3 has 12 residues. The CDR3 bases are TGTGCCACCGGGAGGGGCGGAGTCGAGCAGTACTTC. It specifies CATGRGGVEQYF.

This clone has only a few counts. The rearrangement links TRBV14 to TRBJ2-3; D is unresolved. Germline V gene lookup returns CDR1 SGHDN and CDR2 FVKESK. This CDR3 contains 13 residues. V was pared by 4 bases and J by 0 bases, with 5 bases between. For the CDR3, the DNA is TGTGCCAGCAGCCCCCATAGCACAGATACGCAGTATTTT. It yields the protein CASSPHSTDTQYF.

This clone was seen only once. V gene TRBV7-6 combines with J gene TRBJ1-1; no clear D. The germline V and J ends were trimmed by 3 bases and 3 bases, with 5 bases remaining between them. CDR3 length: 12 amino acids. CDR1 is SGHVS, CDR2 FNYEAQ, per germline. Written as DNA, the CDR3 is TGTGCCAGCAGCTTCGGAGACACTGAAGCTTTCTTT. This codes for CASSFGDTEAFF.

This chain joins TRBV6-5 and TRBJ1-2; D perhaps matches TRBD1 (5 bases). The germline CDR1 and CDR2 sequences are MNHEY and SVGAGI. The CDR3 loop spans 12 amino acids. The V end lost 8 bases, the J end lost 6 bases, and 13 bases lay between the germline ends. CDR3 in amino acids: CASLGGVNGYTF. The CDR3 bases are TGTGCCAGCCTGGGAGGGGTCAATGGCTACACCTTC.

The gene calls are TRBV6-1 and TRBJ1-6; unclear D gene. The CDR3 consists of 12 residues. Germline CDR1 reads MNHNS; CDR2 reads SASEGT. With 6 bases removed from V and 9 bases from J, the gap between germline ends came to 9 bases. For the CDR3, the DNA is TGTGCCAGCAGGGGCATGTCTTCACCCCTCCACTTT. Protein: CASRGMSSPLHF.

As DNA, the CDR3 is TGTGCCAGCAGTCCTCGAGAGCACGGGGAGCTGTTTTTT. This gives the protein CASSPREHGELFF. This chain uses TRBV6-6 with TRBJ2-2, with D unresolved. CDR1 and CDR2 from the germline V gene are MNHNY and SVGAGI (reference sequence). The CDR3 length is 13 residues. V shed 5 bases and J shed 7 bases, with 11 bases lying between them.

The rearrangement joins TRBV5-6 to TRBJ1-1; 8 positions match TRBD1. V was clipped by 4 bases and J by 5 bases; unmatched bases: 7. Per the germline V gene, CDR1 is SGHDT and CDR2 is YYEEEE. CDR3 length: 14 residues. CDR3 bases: TGTGCCAGCAGCCTTGGGACAGGAGGGACTGAAGCTTTCTTT. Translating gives CASSLGTGGTEAFF.

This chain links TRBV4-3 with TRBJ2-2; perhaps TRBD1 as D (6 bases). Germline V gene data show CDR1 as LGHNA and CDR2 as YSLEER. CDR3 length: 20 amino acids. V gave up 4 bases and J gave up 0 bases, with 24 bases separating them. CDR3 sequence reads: CASSPNPAQGDIANTGELFF. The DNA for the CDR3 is TGCGCCAGCAGCCCAAACCCGGCACAGGGAGATATTGCGAACACCGGGGAGCTGTTTTTT.

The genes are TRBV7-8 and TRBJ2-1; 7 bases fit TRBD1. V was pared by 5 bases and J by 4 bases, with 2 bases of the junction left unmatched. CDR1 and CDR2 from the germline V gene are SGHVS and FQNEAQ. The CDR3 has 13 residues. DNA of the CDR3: TGTGCCAGCAGCCTGGGACAGTACAATGAGCAGTTCTTC. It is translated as CASSLGQYNEQFF.

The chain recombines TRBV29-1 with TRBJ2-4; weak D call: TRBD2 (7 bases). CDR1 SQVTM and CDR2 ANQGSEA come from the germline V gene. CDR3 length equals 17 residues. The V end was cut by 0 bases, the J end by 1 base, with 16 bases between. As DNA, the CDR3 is TGCAGCGTTGAAGAGTGGGGGGGGCGCCCGGCCAAAAACATTCAGTACTTC. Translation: CSVEEWGGRPAKNIQYF.

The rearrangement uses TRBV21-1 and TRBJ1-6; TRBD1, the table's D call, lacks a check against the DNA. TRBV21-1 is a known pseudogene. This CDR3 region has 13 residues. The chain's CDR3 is CASSKGAGSPLHF. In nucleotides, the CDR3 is TGTGCCAGCAGCAAGGGGGCTGGTTCACCCCTCCACTTT.

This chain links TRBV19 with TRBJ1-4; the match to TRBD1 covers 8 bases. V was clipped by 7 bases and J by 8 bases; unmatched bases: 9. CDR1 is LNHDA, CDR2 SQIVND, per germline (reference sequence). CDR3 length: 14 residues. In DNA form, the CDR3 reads TGTGCCAGTAATCCGACAGGGGATTTCGAAAAACTGTTTTTT. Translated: CASNPTGDFEKLFF.

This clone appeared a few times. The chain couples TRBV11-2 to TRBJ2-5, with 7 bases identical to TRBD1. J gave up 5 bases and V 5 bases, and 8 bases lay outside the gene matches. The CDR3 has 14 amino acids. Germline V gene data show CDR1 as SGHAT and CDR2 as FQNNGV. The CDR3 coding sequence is TGTGCCAGCAGCAACGGACAGGTAAGGGAGACCCAGTACTTC. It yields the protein CASSNGQVRETQYF.

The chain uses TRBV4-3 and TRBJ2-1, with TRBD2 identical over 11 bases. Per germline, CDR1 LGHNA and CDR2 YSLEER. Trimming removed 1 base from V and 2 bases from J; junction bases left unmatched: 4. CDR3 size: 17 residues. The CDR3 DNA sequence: TGCGCCAGCAGCCAAGCTCTTAGCGGGGGGGCCTACAATGAGCAGTTCTTC. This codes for CASSQALSGGAYNEQFF.

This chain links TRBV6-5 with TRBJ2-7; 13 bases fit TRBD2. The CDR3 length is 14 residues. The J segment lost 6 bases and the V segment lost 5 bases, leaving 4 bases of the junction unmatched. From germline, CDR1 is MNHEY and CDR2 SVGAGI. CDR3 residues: CASSRTSGGFEQYF. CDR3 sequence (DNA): TGTGCCAGCAGTAGGACTAGCGGGGGCTTCGAGCAGTACTTC.

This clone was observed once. CDR3 nucleotide sequence: TGTGCCAGCAGTTCTCTAGCGGGGGTCGTATACAATGAGCAGTTCTTC. This codes for CASSSLAGVVYNEQFF. This chain joins TRBV28 and TRBJ2-1; 10 bases are shared with TRBD2. Germline-derived CDR1 and CDR2 are MDHEN and SYDVKM. With V trimmed by 4 bases and J by 4 bases, 7 bases remained unmatched. The CDR3 spans 16 residues.

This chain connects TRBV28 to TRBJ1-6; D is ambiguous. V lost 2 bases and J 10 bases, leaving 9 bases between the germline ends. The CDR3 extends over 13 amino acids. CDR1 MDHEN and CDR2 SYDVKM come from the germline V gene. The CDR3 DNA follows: TGTGCCAGCAGTTTACAGGAAGCATCACCCCTCCACTTT. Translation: CASSLQEASPLHF.

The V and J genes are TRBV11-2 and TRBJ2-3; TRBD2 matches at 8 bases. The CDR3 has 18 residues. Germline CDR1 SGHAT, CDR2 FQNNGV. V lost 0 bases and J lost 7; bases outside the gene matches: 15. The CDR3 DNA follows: TGTGCCAGCAGCTTAGATCTTTTGGTTAGCGGGATATTAAATACGCAGTATTTT. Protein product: CASSLDLLVSGILNTQYF.

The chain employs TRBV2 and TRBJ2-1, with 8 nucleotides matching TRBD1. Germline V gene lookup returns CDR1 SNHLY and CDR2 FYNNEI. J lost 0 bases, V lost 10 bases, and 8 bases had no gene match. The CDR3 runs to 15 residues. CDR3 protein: CATPEGQDSYNEQFF. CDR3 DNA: TGTGCCACCCCGGAGGGACAGGACTCCTACAATGAGCAGTTCTTC. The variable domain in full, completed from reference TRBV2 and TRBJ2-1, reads EPEVTQTPSHQVTQMGQEVILRCVPISNHLYFYWYRQILGQKVEFLVSFYNNEISEKSEIFDDQFSVERPDGSNFTLKIRSTKLEDSAMYFCATPEGQDSYNEQFFGPGTRLTVL.

For the CDR3, the DNA is TGTGCCAGCAGCTTAGCGGGGGGGAACCAAGAGACCCAGTACTTC. Encoded protein: CASSLAGGNQETQYF. The chain uses TRBV7-9 and TRBJ2-5, with 7 positions matching TRBD2. Germline CDR1 SEHNR, CDR2 FQNEAQ (reference sequence). This CDR3 region has 15 residues. With V trimmed by 0 bases and J by 0 bases, 1 base remained unmatched.

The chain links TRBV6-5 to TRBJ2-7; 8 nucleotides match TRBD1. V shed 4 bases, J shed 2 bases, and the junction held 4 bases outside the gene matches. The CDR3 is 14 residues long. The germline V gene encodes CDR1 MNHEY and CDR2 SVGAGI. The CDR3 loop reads CASSSGGNAYEQYF. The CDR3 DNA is TGTGCCAGCAGTTCAGGGGGCAACGCCTACGAGCAGTACTTC.

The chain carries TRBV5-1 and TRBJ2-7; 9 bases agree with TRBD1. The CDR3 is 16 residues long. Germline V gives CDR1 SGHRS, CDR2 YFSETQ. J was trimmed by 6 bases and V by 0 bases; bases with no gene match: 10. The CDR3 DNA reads TGCGCCAGCAGCTTGGTTACAGGGACAGGGATAAGCGAGCAGTACTTC. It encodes CASSLVTGTGISEQYF.